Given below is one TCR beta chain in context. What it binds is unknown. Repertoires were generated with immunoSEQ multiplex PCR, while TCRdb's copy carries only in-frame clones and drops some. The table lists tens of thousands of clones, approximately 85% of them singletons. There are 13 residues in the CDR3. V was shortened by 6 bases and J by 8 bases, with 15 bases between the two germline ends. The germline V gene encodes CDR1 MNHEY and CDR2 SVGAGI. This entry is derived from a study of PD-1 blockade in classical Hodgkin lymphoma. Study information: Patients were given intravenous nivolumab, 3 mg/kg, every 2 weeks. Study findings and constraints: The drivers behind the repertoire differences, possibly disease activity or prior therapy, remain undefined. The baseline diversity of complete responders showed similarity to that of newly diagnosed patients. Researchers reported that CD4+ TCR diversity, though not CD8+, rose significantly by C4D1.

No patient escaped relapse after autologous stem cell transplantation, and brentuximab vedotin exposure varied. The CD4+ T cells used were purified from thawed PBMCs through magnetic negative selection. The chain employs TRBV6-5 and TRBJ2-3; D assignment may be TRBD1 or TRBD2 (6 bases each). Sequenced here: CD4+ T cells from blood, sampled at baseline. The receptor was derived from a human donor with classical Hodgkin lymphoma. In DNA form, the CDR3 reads TGTGCCAGCAGGCTGGATAAGGGGGGTACGCAGTATTTT. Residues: CASRLDKGGTQYF.